This T cell receptor (beta chain) was recorded in a study of blood T cell repertoires in COVID-19. Study overall: Some COVID-19 samples were acute and others convalescent; all came from the United States, Italy and Spain. T cells, B-cell-depleted T cells, or PBMCs provided the cDNA or gDNA that served as material.

This CDR3 spans 15 amino acids. V shed 0 bases and J 2 bases; nucleotides not matched to a gene: 3. Germline CDR1 reads SGHRS; CDR2 reads YFSETQ. Only one count was recorded for this clone. Authors' processing steps: Quantification of nucleated cells was approximated via reference gene primer amplification. Measured with immunoSEQ multiplex PCR; TCRdb has only the in-frame clones, and not every one. The V and J calls and clone size come from that table; D and trimming were worked out from the DNA. The sample lists fewer than 250,000 clones; about 83% were seen once. The V call is TRBV5-1, the J call TRBJ1-2, with 8 bases that match TRBD1. Source material: peripheral blood. This receptor was identified in a human donor in a cohort sampled during active COVID-19. The CDR3 region has the DNA TGCGCCAGCAGCTTGGTGCAGGGGGCAAACTATGGCTACACCTTC. Residues: CASSLVQGANYGYTF.